This is a list of T cell receptor beta chains from one sample in a study of shared clonotypes between healthy human individuals. Repertoires were generated with immunoSEQ multiplex PCR, while TCRdb's copy carries only in-frame clones and drops some. The table lists around 1.1 million clones, 60% to 85% of them singletons. Sequencing was carried out using memory CD4+ T cells from PBMCs. These receptors were taken from a young man in good health. Some clones in this sample may be carry-over from other donors' samples. Both conserved end residues are part of each CDR3. The D gene is left open where the match is weak. Clone size, where shown, is once, few, many, or a class for clones that have expanded.

cdr3_length	v_call	clone_size	d_call	j_call	cdr3_aa	cdr3_nt
18	TRBV11-2	NA	NA	TRBJ2-6	CASNNLVRKVSGANVLTF	TGTGCCAGCAACAACTTAGTTCGGAAAGTCTCTGGGGCCAACGTCCTGACTTTC
15	TRBV27	few	TRBD2	TRBJ2-1	CASTKTSGGDNEQFF	TGTGCCAGCACCAAGACTAGCGGAGGGGACAATGAGCAGTTCTTC
16	TRBV19	NA	TRBD2	TRBJ2-1	CASSATSGAVYNEQFF	TGTGCCAGTAGTGCGACTAGCGGGGCCGTCTACAATGAGCAGTTCTTC
14	TRBV2	once	TRBD2	TRBJ2-7	CASRGTSGRYEQYF	TGTGCCAGCAGGGGGACTAGCGGGCGGTACGAGCAGTACTTC
15	TRBV28	NA	TRBD1	TRBJ1-5	CASSPDRAVNQPQHF	TGTGCCAGCAGTCCGGACAGGGCGGTCAATCAGCCCCAGCATTTT
14	TRBV5-1	once	TRBD2	TRBJ2-5	CASSPGLAEETQYF	TGCGCCAGCAGCCCGGGACTAGCGGAAGAGACCCAGTACTTC
14	TRBV7-2	few	NA	TRBJ1-1	CASSPTGTNTEAFF	TGTGCCAGCAGCCCGACAGGTACCAACACTGAAGCTTTCTTT
13	TRBV2	NA	TRBD1	TRBJ2-7	CASKGQGFAEQYF	TGTGCCAGCAAGGGACAGGGGTTTGCAGAGCAGTACTTC
15	TRBV5-6	NA	NA	TRBJ1-6	CASSLAAGAYSPLHF	TGTGCCAGCAGCTTGGCGGCAGGGGCGTATTCACCCCTCCACTTT
15	TRBV6-5	NA	NA	TRBJ2-5	CASSAIRTLAETQYF	TGTGCCAGCAGCGCAATCCGGACCCTCGCGGAGACCCAGTACTTC
16	TRBV7-8	NA	NA	TRBJ2-1	CASSLSHNDRGNEQFF	TGTGCCAGCAGCTTATCCCATAACGATCGGGGCAATGAGCAGTTCTTC
13	TRBV7-9	NA	NA	TRBJ1-5	CASSLFAEQPQHF	TGTGCCAGCAGCTTATTTGCAGAACAGCCCCAGCATTTT
14	TRBV7-8	many	NA	TRBJ2-2	CASSSRQNTGELFF	TGTGCCAGCAGCTCACGACAGAACACCGGGGAGCTGTTTTTT
19	TRBV7-2	NA	TRBD1	TRBJ1-5	CASSLRQGSGGAAVQPQHF	TGTGCCAGCAGCCTACGACAGGGGTCAGGAGGGGCGGCAGTCCAGCCCCAGCATTTT
14	TRBV5-6	NA	NA	TRBJ1-4	CASSLVQGREKLFF	TGTGCCAGCAGCTTGGTGCAGGGTCGCGAAAAACTGTTTTTT
13	TRBV7-2	many	NA	TRBJ2-7	CASSLSGSYEQYF	TGTGCCAGCAGCTTATCTGGTTCCTACGAGCAGTACTTC
15	TRBV27	NA	TRBD2	TRBJ2-7	CASSLGLAETYEQYF	TGTGCCAGCAGTCTGGGACTAGCGGAAACCTACGAGCAGTACTTC
14	TRBV30	NA	NA	TRBJ1-1	CAWSVRRGRTEAFF	TGTGCCTGGAGTGTACGCAGGGGACGGACTGAAGCTTTCTTT
15	TRBV7-9	NA	TRBD1	TRBJ2-1	CASSFQDRGFHEQFF	TGTGCCAGCAGCTTCCAGGACAGGGGATTCCATGAGCAGTTCTTC
14	TRBV28	NA	NA	TRBJ1-2	CASSSSGIIGGYTF	NA
16	TRBV5-1	NA	NA	TRBJ2-1	CASSLAGAPSYNEQFF	TGCGCCAGCAGCTTGGCCGGGGCTCCCTCCTACAATGAGCAGTTCTTC
16	TRBV4-2	NA	NA	TRBJ1-1	CASSQGGEGMNTEAFF	TGTGCCAGCAGCCAAGGAGGGGAAGGAATGAACACTGAAGCTTTCTTT
15	TRBV7-9	few	NA	TRBJ2-1	CASGPGTTPGSEQFF	TGTGCCAGCGGTCCCGGGACGACCCCCGGGAGTGAGCAGTTCTTC
17	TRBV6-1	NA	TRBD1	TRBJ2-1	CASSEFMTGSSYNEQFF	TGTGCCAGCAGTGAATTTATGACAGGGAGCTCCTACAATGAGCAGTTCTTC
11	TRBV7-3	NA	NA	TRBJ2-1	CASGEANEQFF	TGTGCCAGCGGGGAGGCCAATGAGCAGTTCTTC
14	TRBV28	NA	NA	TRBJ2-3	CASSLPNPQGTQYF	TGTGCCAGCAGTTTACCAAATCCCCAGGGTACGCAGTATTTT
14	TRBV7-8	NA	NA	TRBJ2-3	CASSESGSTDTQYF	TGTGCCAGCAGCGAAAGCGGAAGCACAGATACGCAGTATTTT
13	TRBV13	NA	NA	TRBJ1-1	CASSSPGPTEAFF	TGTGCCAGCAGCTCACCGGGACCCACTGAAGCTTTCTTT
14	TRBV13	NA	NA	TRBJ2-2	CASSLRAGPGELFF	TGTGCCAGCAGCTTACGGGCAGGGCCCGGGGAGCTGTTTTTT
15	TRBV4-2	NA	TRBD1	TRBJ2-5	CASSQEIGTGMIQYF	TGTGCCAGCAGCCAAGAGATCGGGACAGGGATGATCCAGTACTTC
14	TRBV11-1	NA	NA	TRBJ2-2	CASSLRPLAGELFF	TGTGCCAGCAGCTTACGTCCGTTAGCCGGGGAGCTGTTTTTT
14	TRBV28	NA	TRBD1	TRBJ2-6	CASSTGAGANVLTF	TGTGCCAGCAGCACAGGGGCCGGGGCCAACGTCCTGACTTTC
16	TRBV10-3	NA	NA	TRBJ1-4	CAISESRAMGGEKLFF	TGTGCCATCAGTGAGTCTAGAGCTATGGGGGGTGAAAAACTGTTTTTT
16	TRBV4-2	NA	TRBD2	TRBJ2-2	CASSQDGLAGVGELFF	TGTGCCAGCAGCCAAGATGGACTAGCGGGAGTGGGGGAGCTGTTTTTT
17	TRBV28	NA	NA	TRBJ2-1	CASSFTGPAENYNEQFF	TGTGCCAGCAGTTTTACAGGGCCCGCGGAAAACTACAATGAGCAGTTCTTC
17	TRBV5-1	NA	TRBD1	TRBJ2-5	CASSLALRQGWQETQYF	TGCGCCAGCAGCTTGGCCCTTAGACAGGGGTGGCAAGAGACCCAGTACTTC
16	TRBV9	NA	NA	TRBJ1-4	CASSADGRGAREKLFF	TGTGCCAGCAGCGCCGATGGGCGGGGAGCGAGAGAAAAACTGTTTTTT
14	TRBV7-9	NA	TRBD1	TRBJ1-2	CATDRDRANYGYTF	TGTGCCACGGACCGGGACAGAGCTAACTATGGCTACACCTTC
14	TRBV14	NA	NA	TRBJ1-1	CASSLLGLYTEAFF	TGTGCCAGCAGCCTCCTTGGGTTGTACACTGAAGCTTTCTTT
17	TRBV5-8	NA	NA	TRBJ1-3	CASSLILGAYSGNTIYF	TGTGCCAGCAGCTTGATACTCGGGGCATACTCTGGAAACACCATATATTTT
12	TRBV2	NA	TRBD1	TRBJ2-7	CASRQGVYEQYF	TGTGCCAGCAGACAGGGGGTCTACGAGCAGTACTTC
15	TRBV28	NA	TRBD2	TRBJ2-2	CASGTSGRLSGELFF	TGTGCCAGCGGCACTAGCGGGAGGTTATCCGGGGAGCTGTTTTTT
13	TRBV7-9	NA	NA	TRBJ1-1	CASSLGGATEAFF	TGTGCCAGCAGCTTAGGCGGGGCCACTGAAGCTTTCTTT
11	TRBV28	NA	NA	TRBJ2-5	CASSFLETQYF	TGTGCCAGCAGTTTTCTGGAGACCCAGTACTTC
14	TRBV28	NA	NA	TRBJ1-2	CASSLALVSYGYTF	TGTGCCAGCAGTTTAGCCCTCGTTTCCTATGGCTACACCTTC
17	TRBV6-1	NA	NA	TRBJ2-6	CASSEAMVVPGANVLTF	TGTGCCAGCAGTGAAGCGATGGTGGTGCCTGGGGCCAACGTCCTGACTTTC
15	TRBV7-8	NA	NA	TRBJ2-5	CASSYSWGKQETQYF	TGTGCCAGCAGCTACTCATGGGGGAAACAAGAGACCCAGTACTTC
16	TRBV28	NA	NA	TRBJ1-3	CASTESGGFSGNTIYF	TGTGCCAGCACCGAAAGCGGGGGTTTCTCTGGAAACACCATATATTTT
15	TRBV7-2	NA	NA	TRBJ1-5	CASSLGVGRNQPQHF	TGTGCCAGCAGCTTAGGGGTGGGGCGCAATCAGCCCCAGCATTTT
13	TRBV5-1	NA	NA	TRBJ1-2	CASSSGPFYGYTF	TGCGCCAGCAGCTCGGGTCCTTTCTATGGCTACACCTTC
15	TRBV6-1	NA	NA	TRBJ2-7	CASSDIRGLSYEQYF	TGTGCCAGCAGTGATATAAGGGGATTGTCCTACGAGCAGTACTTC
14	TRBV5-5	NA	TRBD1	TRBJ2-2	CASGNRGSSGELFF	TGTGCCAGCGGAAACAGGGGGTCATCCGGGGAGCTGTTTTTT
15	TRBV6-6	many	NA	TRBJ2-3	CASRTAGPSTDTQYF	TGTGCCAGCAGGACCGCGGGGCCATCCACAGATACGCAGTATTTT
14	TRBV5-5	NA	NA	TRBJ1-2	CASSSTAGNYGYTF	TGTGCCAGCAGCTCCACAGCCGGAAACTATGGCTACACCTTC
14	TRBV6-5	NA	NA	TRBJ2-2	CASRPLSRVGELFF	TGTGCCAGCAGACCTCTCTCCCGGGTGGGGGAGCTGTTTTTT
11	TRBV20-1	NA	NA	TRBJ1-2	CSPRGARGYTF	TGCAGTCCGCGGGGGGCTCGGGGCTACACCTTC
16	TRBV7-6	NA	NA	TRBJ2-3	CASSSLPSAITDTQYF	TGTGCCAGCAGCTCTCTCCCCAGCGCGATCACAGATACGCAGTATTTT
12	TRBV7-2	NA	NA	TRBJ1-5	CASSSRGQPQHF	TGTGCCAGCAGCTCCCGAGGGCAGCCCCAGCATTTT